This T cell receptor beta chain was recorded in a study of shared T cell receptors in the human thymus. The table came from immunoSEQ multiplex PCR; TCRdb's copy has only in-frame clones and leaves some out. Here the sample spans some 640,000 clones, approximately 89% being singletons. The CDR3 loop spans 14 amino acids. Germline CDR1 LGHNA, CDR2 YSLEER. The V segment lost 2 bases and the J segment 5 bases; nucleotides outside the gene matches: 4. The same data also went into a second study, on human thymus T cells.

Sequenced material: thymocytes. The V gene is TRBV4-3, the J gene TRBJ2-7; 9 bases map to TRBD1. The sequence derives from a boy younger than two with a congenital heart defect. CDR3 in DNA: TGCGCCAGCAGCCAACTACAGGGGGCTCACGAGCAGTACTTC. This translates into CASSQLQGAHEQYF.